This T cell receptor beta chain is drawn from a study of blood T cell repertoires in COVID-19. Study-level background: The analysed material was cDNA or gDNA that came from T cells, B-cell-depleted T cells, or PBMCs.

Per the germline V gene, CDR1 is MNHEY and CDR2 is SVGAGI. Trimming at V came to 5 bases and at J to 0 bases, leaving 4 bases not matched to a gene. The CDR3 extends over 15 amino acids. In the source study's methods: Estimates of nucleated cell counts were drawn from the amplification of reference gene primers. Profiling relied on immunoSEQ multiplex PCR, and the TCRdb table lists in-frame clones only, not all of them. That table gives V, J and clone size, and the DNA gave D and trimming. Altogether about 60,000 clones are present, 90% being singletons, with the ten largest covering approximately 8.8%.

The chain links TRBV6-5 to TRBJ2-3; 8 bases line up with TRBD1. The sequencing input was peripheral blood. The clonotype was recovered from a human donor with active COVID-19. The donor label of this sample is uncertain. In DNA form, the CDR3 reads TGTGCCAGCAGTCTTCAGGGGGCTAGCACAGATACGCAGTATTTT. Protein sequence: CASSLQGASTDTQYF.